The TCR beta chain under discussion was sequenced for a study of CD8 T cells in ankylosing spondylitis. The sample holds many counts of this clonotype. As yet, its antigen is unknown. Using its own MiXCR run on the 5' RACE reads, TCRdb lists one record per CDR3 protein. The table includes fewer than 35,000 distinct CDR3 sequences, around 30% detected once. Study observations and caveats: Before this, some motif variants had been reported in reactive arthritis synovial fluid and blood. The authors found the disease-linked clones to be CD8+ and relatively rare in peripheral blood.

The CDR3 consists of 14 residues. Trimming removed 6 bases from V and 6 bases from J, with 14 bases in between. This receptor was taken from a male donor with ankylosing spondylitis. The V gene is TRBV12-3 or TRBV12-4, the J gene TRBJ2-2; no firm D call. The sample taken for sequencing was synovial fluid, either unsorted or a sorted T cell fraction (not recorded which). CDR3 residues: CASSPSAGPGELFF. The CDR3 region has the DNA TGTGCCAGCAGCCCCTCCGCCGGGCCCGGGGAGCTGTTTTTT.